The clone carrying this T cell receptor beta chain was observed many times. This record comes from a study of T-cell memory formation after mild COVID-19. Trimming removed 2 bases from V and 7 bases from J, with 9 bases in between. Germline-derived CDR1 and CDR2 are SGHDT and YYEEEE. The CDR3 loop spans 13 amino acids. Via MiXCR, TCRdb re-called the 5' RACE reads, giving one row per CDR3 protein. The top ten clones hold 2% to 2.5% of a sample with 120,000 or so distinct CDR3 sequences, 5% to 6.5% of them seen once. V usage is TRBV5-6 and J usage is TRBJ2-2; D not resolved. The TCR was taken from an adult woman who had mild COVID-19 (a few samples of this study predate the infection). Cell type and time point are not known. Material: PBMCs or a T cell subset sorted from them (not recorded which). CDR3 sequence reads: CASSFSGYGELFF. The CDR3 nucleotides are TGTGCCAGCAGCTTCTCAGGATACGGGGAGCTGTTTTTT. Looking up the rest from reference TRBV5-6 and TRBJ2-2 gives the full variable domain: DAGVTQSPTHLIKTRGQQVTLRCSPKSGHDTVSWYQQALGQGPQFIFQYYEEEERQRGNFPDRFSGHQFPNYSSELNVNALLLGDSALYLCASSFSGYGELFFGEGSRLTVL.